A single sample is the source of the 22 T cell receptor beta chains below, sequenced in a study of CD8+ T cells in alopecia areata. cDNA serving as the sequencing template came from extracted, reverse transcribed RNA. The assay was immunoSEQ multiplex PCR, and TCRdb's table has in-frame clones only and misses some. Of tens of thousands of clones listed, about three fifths are singletons. Described treatment: oral pan-JAK inhibitor, 5-10 mg twice daily. Sequenced here: CD8+ T cells sorted from blood, sampled at week 4, from a patient treated with tofacitinib. The origin of the receptors is a human donor with alopecia areata.

V gene TRBV28 combines with J gene TRBJ2-7; D is undetermined. Germline-derived CDR1 and CDR2 are MDHEN and SYDVKM. The CDR3 extends over 14 amino acids. The V gene lost 2 bases and the J gene lost 0 bases, with 8 bases spanning the gap. CDR3 bases: TGTGCCAGCAGTTTAACCGGAGTCTCCTACGAGCAGTACTTC. Translating it yields CASSLTGVSYEQYF. Supplemented by reference TRBV28 and TRBJ2-7, the full variable domain reads DVKVTQSSRYLVKRTGEKVFLECVQDMDHENMFWYRQDPGLGLRLIYFSYDVKMKEKGDIPEGYSVSREKKERFSLILESASTNQTSMYLCASSLTGVSYEQYFGPGTRLTVT.

In nucleotides, the CDR3 is TGTGCCAGCAGCTTGTGGGGGGACTCGTCCTGGGATACGCAGTATTTT. Protein product: CASSLWGDSSWDTQYF. This chain joins TRBV11-2 and TRBJ2-3, with D perhaps matching TRBD2 (6 bases). This CDR3 contains 16 residues. V lost 3 bases and J 6 bases, leaving 19 bases between the germline ends. Germline V gives CDR1 SGHAT, CDR2 FQNNGV.

This chain connects TRBV7-9 to TRBJ2-3, with 11 positions matching TRBD2. In germline, CDR1 is SEHNR, CDR2 FQNEAQ (reference sequence). J was trimmed by 4 bases and V by 5 bases; bases with no gene match: 2. This CDR3 is built from 14 residues. As DNA, the CDR3 is TGTGCCAGCAGCCAACTAGCGGGGGCAGATACGCAGTATTTT. Its protein product is CASSQLAGADTQYF.

J is TRBJ1-5 and V is TRBV27; TRBD1 agrees at 7 bases. The CDR3 extends over 16 amino acids. CDR1 is MNHEY and CDR2 is SMNVEV in the germline V gene (reference sequence). With 5 bases clipped from V and 9 bases from J, the junction kept 16 bases outside the gene matches. For the CDR3, the DNA is TGTGCCAGCAGTCTCTCGACAGGGAACCTCCGCTGGCCCCAGCATTTT. The encoded protein is CASSLSTGNLRWPQHF.

The chain joins TRBV30 to TRBJ2-7; possibly TRBD1 for D (6 bases). The V and J ends lost 6 bases and 4 bases respectively, with 16 bases between them. Looked up from germline, CDR1 is GTSNPN and CDR2 is SVGIG (reference sequence). CDR3 length: 13 amino acids. The chain's CDR3 is CACVPGEGYEQYF. The CDR3 DNA reads TGTGCCTGCGTTCCAGGGGAAGGATACGAGCAGTACTTC.

The chain employs TRBV4-3 and TRBJ2-1; D remains unclear. This CDR3 is built from 16 residues. Germline V lookup: CDR1 LGHNA, CDR2 YSLEER. The V end was cut by 1 base, the J end by 7 bases, with 17 bases between. Here the CDR3 reads CASSQGAVVSRNEQFF. CDR3 nucleotides: TGCGCCAGCAGCCAAGGGGCGGTAGTATCTAGGAATGAGCAGTTCTTC.

J is TRBJ2-3 and V is TRBV29-1; 11 bases map to TRBD2. V shed 6 bases and J 10 bases; nucleotides not matched to a gene: 3. The CDR3 runs to 11 residues. Germline CDR1 is SQVTM and CDR2 is ANQGSEA. CDR3 sequence: CSVLLAGAQYF. DNA for the CDR3: TGCAGCGTATTACTAGCGGGGGCGCAGTATTTT.

This clone has a handful of counts. This sequence joins TRBV4-3 and TRBJ1-2; D perhaps matches TRBD1 (6 bases). CDR1 and CDR2 from the germline V gene are LGHNA and YSLEER. V was trimmed by 0 bases and J by 6 bases, leaving 14 bases between them. This CDR3 is built from 15 residues. CDR3 sequence (DNA): TGCGCCAGCAGCCAAGATGCCAGGGGAAAGCATGGCTACACCTTC. Its protein is CASSQDARGKHGYTF.

The rearrangement joins TRBV5-1 to TRBJ2-3, with D perhaps being TRBD1 or TRBD2 (5 bases each). The CDR3 has 15 amino acids. The V end was cut by 4 bases, the J end by 4 bases, with 16 bases between. Germline lookup yields CDR1 SGHRS and CDR2 YFSETQ. In DNA form, the CDR3 reads TGCGCCAGCAGCGAGGACATGCGGGTCGCAGATACGCAGTATTTT. Its protein is CASSEDMRVADTQYF.

V gene TRBV30 combines with J gene TRBJ2-1; 8 nucleotides agree with TRBD2. CDR1 and CDR2 from the germline V gene are GTSNPN and SVGIG (reference sequence). With 5 bases clipped from V and 7 bases from J, the junction kept 7 bases outside the gene matches. This CDR3 spans 13 amino acids. For the CDR3, the DNA is TGTGCCTGGTCCGGGACTAGATCGAATGAGCAGTTCTTC. Protein: CAWSGTRSNEQFF.

The V and J genes are TRBV29-1 and TRBJ1-1; D gene ambiguous. V was pared by 4 bases and J by 4 bases, with 7 bases between. Germline V gene data show CDR1 as SQVTM and CDR2 as ANQGSEA. The CDR3 covers 11 residues. The CDR3 DNA is TGCAGCGTTGTTGTTCCCACTGAAGCTTTCTTT. Encoded protein: CSVVVPTEAFF.

The chain is built from TRBV5-1 and TRBJ1-1; D may be TRBD1 (6 bases). The V end lost 1 base, the J end lost 4 bases, and 11 bases lay between the germline ends. This CDR3 comprises 14 residues. Germline V gene lookup returns CDR1 SGHRS and CDR2 YFSETQ. This CDR3 is CASSLSGRGTEAFF. CDR3 nucleotide sequence: TGCGCCAGCAGCTTGTCGGGCAGGGGCACTGAAGCTTTCTTT.

By share, this clone counts as medium-sized (0.01 to 0.1%). The CDR3 DNA follows: TGTGCCAGCAGTTTTCCTACAGGAGAACTAGCCAAAAACATTCAGTACTTC. It yields the protein CASSFPTGELAKNIQYF. The chain employs TRBV28 and TRBJ2-4; the D gene is possibly TRBD1 (5 bases). The germline gives CDR1 MDHEN, CDR2 SYDVKM. The CDR3 has 17 amino acids. The ends were cut back, 3 bases at V and 0 bases at J, with 15 bases in the middle. Variable domain in full (rest from reference TRBV28 and TRBJ2-4): DVKVTQSSRYLVKRTGEKVFLECVQDMDHENMFWYRQDPGLGLRLIYFSYDVKMKEKGDIPEGYSVSREKKERFSLILESASTNQTSMYLCASSFPTGELAKNIQYFGAGTRLSVL.

The CDR3 sequence: CAWSWAGGYTF. Here the CDR3 DNA reads TGTGCCTGGAGTTGGGCGGGTGGCTACACCTTC. V gene TRBV30 combines with J gene TRBJ1-2; no clear D. Trimming pared 2 bases from V and 7 bases from J, leaving 8 bases between. The germline V gene has CDR1 GTSNPN and CDR2 SVGIG (reference sequence). The CDR3 sequence is 11 residues long.

This chain uses TRBV15 with TRBJ2-4; tentatively, D is TRBD1 or TRBD2 (5 bases each). CDR3 length: 13 amino acids. The V and J ends lost 5 bases and 5 bases respectively, with 10 bases between them. Germline V lookup: CDR1 LNHNV, CDR2 YYDKDF (reference sequence). CDR3 loop: CATSARGQNIQYF. In nucleotides, the CDR3 is TGTGCCACCAGCGCCCGGGGCCAAAACATTCAGTACTTC. The whole variable domain, remainder taken from reference TRBV15 and TRBJ2-4, is DAMVIQNPRYQVTQFGKPVTLSCSQTLNHNVMYWYQQKSSQAPKLLFHYYDKDFNNEADTPDNFQSRRPNTSFCFLDIRSPGLGDTAMYLCATSARGQNIQYFGAGTRLSVL.

This clone was picked up one time. The same CDR3 arises from other DNA sequences in this sample as well. The J gene is TRBJ1-1, the V gene TRBV30; TRBD1 might be the D (5 bases). Germline assignment: CDR1 GTSNPN and CDR2 SVGIG (reference sequence). V lost 5 bases to trimming and J lost 1 base, with 11 bases between them. The CDR3 is 13 amino acids. Written as DNA, the CDR3 is TGTGCCTGGTCCGTCGGACAGAACACTGAAGCTTTCTTT. Translation: CAWSVGQNTEAFF.

The chain combines TRBV5-1 with TRBJ2-2, with 7 bases lining up with TRBD1. CDR1 SGHRS and CDR2 YFSETQ come from the germline V gene. This CDR3 is built from 15 residues. V lost 5 bases, J lost 5 bases, and 9 bases stayed unmatched. The CDR3 coding sequence is TGCGCCAGCAGTACTGACAGGGTCGGGACCGGGGAGCTGTTTTTT. Amino acid sequence: CASSTDRVGTGELFF.

J is TRBJ2-1 and V is TRBV6-5; weak D call: TRBD2 (6 bases). Germline CDR1 reads MNHEY; CDR2 reads SVGAGI. This CDR3 comprises 15 residues. Trimming pared 3 bases from V and 9 bases from J, leaving 18 bases between. In nucleotides, the CDR3 is TGTGCCAGCAGTTATTTTAGCGGACATGGGGGTGAGCAGTTCTTC. Protein sequence: CASSYFSGHGGEQFF.

The chain employs TRBV7-8 and TRBJ2-2; 9 positions agree with TRBD2. This CDR3 spans 16 amino acids. Germline CDR1 reads SGHVS; CDR2 reads FQNEAQ. The ends lost 1 base at V and 5 bases at J; junction bases unmatched: 5. CDR3 region: CASSLGSGGPTGELFF. The CDR3 DNA follows: TGTGCCAGCAGCTTAGGTAGCGGGGGACCTACCGGGGAGCTGTTTTTT.

The chain employs TRBV5-6 and TRBJ2-3, with D perhaps given as TRBD1 or TRBD2 (5 bases each). Per germline, CDR1 SGHDT and CDR2 YYEEEE. V was clipped by 4 bases and J by 1 base, with 7 bases between them. There are 13 residues in the CDR3. The CDR3 region is CASSRGRTDTQYF. CDR3 nucleotide sequence: TGTGCCAGCAGCCGGGGACGCACAGATACGCAGTATTTT.

There are a few counts of this clone. The V gene is TRBV4-3, the J gene TRBJ2-7; no reliable D call. The V end was cut by 3 bases, the J end by 3 bases, with 9 bases between. The CDR3 length is 13 residues. Germline values: CDR1 LGHNA, CDR2 YSLEER. Written as DNA, the CDR3 is TGCGCCAGCAGCCAGGCCCCCGGCTACGAGCAGTACTTC. This gives the protein CASSQAPGYEQYF.

This chain links TRBV7-9 with TRBJ2-7, with D unclear. CDR1 and CDR2 from the germline V gene are SEHNR and FQNEAQ (reference sequence). CDR3 length equals 14 residues. V lost 5 bases and J 2 bases, leaving 13 bases between the germline ends. The CDR3 DNA reads as TGTGCCAGCAGCCCCGCGGAAAGGGCCTACGAGCAGTACTTC. Translating it yields CASSPAERAYEQYF.